Following are 19 T cell receptor beta chains from one sample sequenced in a study of T cell responses to AZD1222 COVID-19 vaccine. This table comes from immunoSEQ multiplex PCR, and its TCRdb copy is limited to in-frame clones, with some not included. The sample lists 150,000 to 180,000 clones, 80% to 90% occurring once. The sample was peripheral blood, taken on day 0 of MenACWY control vaccination. These receptors all stem from an adult in good health.

The V gene is TRBV2, the J gene TRBJ2-1, with D possibly TRBD2 on 6 matching bases. This CDR3 is 20 amino acids long. Germline CDR1 is SNHLY and CDR2 is FYNNEI. Trimming pared 4 bases from V and 1 base from J, leaving 26 bases between. The chain's CDR3 is CASSVSRPPAGGWSYNEQFF. In DNA, the CDR3 is TGTGCCAGCAGTGTCTCCCGGCCCCCCGCCGGGGGTTGGTCCTACAATGAGCAGTTCTTC.

The chain joins TRBV4-1 to TRBJ1-4, with TRBD1 as a possible D gene (6 bases). Germline CDR1 is MGHRA and CDR2 is YSYEKL. The CDR3 has 14 amino acids. V lost 4 bases and J 8 bases, leaving 14 bases between the germline ends. The CDR3 DNA sequence: TGCGCCAGCAGCCTGACAGGCCTCGGCGAAAAACTGTTTTTT. Translating it yields CASSLTGLGEKLFF.

The genes are TRBV5-4 and TRBJ1-3; D uncertain. V dropped 5 bases and J dropped 0 bases, with 9 bases sitting between them. The CDR3 is 14 residues long. Germline assignment: CDR1 SGHNT and CDR2 YYREEE (reference sequence). The CDR3 sequence is CASRSQSSGNTIYF. Written as DNA, the CDR3 is TGTGCCAGCAGGTCACAGAGCTCTGGAAACACCATATATTTT. Full variable domain (missing parts from reference TRBV5-4 and TRBJ1-3): ETGVTQSPTHLIKTRGQQVTLRCSSQSGHNTVSWYQQALGQGPQFIFQYYREEENGRGNFPPRFSGLQFPNYSSELNVNALELDDSALYLCASRSQSSGNTIYFGEGSWLTVV.

The sample holds one count of this clone. The V and J genes are TRBV19 and TRBJ2-5; 11 nucleotides line up with TRBD2. Trimming took 3 bases from V and 4 from J; bases not matched to a gene: 4. CDR1 LNHDA and CDR2 SQIVND come from the germline V gene (reference sequence). This CDR3 has 15 amino acids. The CDR3 nucleotides read TGTGCCAGTAGTATCGTCCTAGCGGGAGGAGAGACCCAGTACTTC. This gives the protein CASSIVLAGGETQYF.

CDR3 in DNA: TGTGCCAGTAGTCTCCACTTGATTCTAGCCAAAAACATTCAGTACTTC. The encoded protein is CASSLHLILAKNIQYF. V is TRBV19 and J is TRBJ2-4; D is unclear. In germline, CDR1 is LNHDA, CDR2 SQIVND (reference sequence). The CDR3 covers 16 residues. V dropped 5 bases and J dropped 0 bases, with 14 bases sitting between them.

The rearrangement joins TRBV3-1 (or the pseudogene TRBV3-2) to TRBJ1-1, with D perhaps matching TRBD1 (6 bases). Germline CDR1 and CDR2: LGHDT and YNNKEL (reference sequence). The CDR3 runs 12 residues. V gave up 8 bases and J gave up 0 bases, with 7 bases separating them. Here the CDR3 reads CASGTLNTEAFF. CDR3 nucleotides: TGTGCCAGCGGGACACTGAACACTGAAGCTTTCTTT.

This chain connects TRBV7-8 to TRBJ1-1; D is unclear. The CDR3 loop spans 13 amino acids. CDR1 SGHVS and CDR2 FQNEAQ come from the germline V gene. Trimming cost V 3 bases and J 2 bases, with 7 bases left between them. In nucleotides, the CDR3 is TGTGCCAGCAGCTTGAACGTAAACACTGAAGCTTTCTTT. Translation: CASSLNVNTEAFF.

Points on this clone: In the same sample, other DNA sequences code for this CDR3. The chain combines TRBV18 with TRBJ2-7; D uncertain. CDR1 is KGHSH, CDR2 LQKENI, per germline. The V gene lost 2 bases and the J gene lost 3 bases, with 5 bases spanning the gap. CDR3 length: 12 amino acids. CDR3 in DNA: TGTGCCAGCTCACCATCCAGCTACGAGCAGTACTTC. Translating gives CASSPSSYEQYF.

The chain carries TRBV7-9 and TRBJ1-2, with D unresolved. V lost 5 bases and J 7 bases, leaving 17 bases between the germline ends. The CDR3 is made up of 14 amino acids. Germline CDR1 reads SEHNR; CDR2 reads FQNEAQ (reference sequence). CDR3 nucleotides: TGTGCCAGCAGCCGGACCAGCCGGTTGGTTGGCTACACCTTC. Translated: CASSRTSRLVGYTF.

The rearrangement links TRBV25-1 to TRBJ2-3; 11 bases map to TRBD2. The germline CDR1 and CDR2 sequences are MGHDK and SYGVNS. V dropped 3 bases and J dropped 6; count of bases not matched to a gene: 5. CDR3 length: 15 amino acids. The CDR3 region is CASSDSGTSGDTQYF. DNA for the CDR3: TGTGCCAGCAGTGACTCCGGGACTAGCGGCGATACGCAGTATTTT.

The rearrangement uses TRBV6-1 and TRBJ1-6, with a possible D match to TRBD1 (6 bases). V was cut by 1 base and J by 13 bases, with 11 bases left in between. The CDR3 is 13 residues long. Per germline, CDR1 MNHNS and CDR2 SASEGT. Written as DNA, the CDR3 is TGTGCCAGCAGTGAAGAACAGGGAACCCCCCTCCACTTT. Translation: CASSEEQGTPLHF.

This chain connects TRBV18 to TRBJ1-1, with TRBD1 as a possible D gene (6 bases). Germline loops: CDR1 KGHSH, CDR2 LQKENI. This CDR3 is 14 amino acids long. Trimming cost V 2 bases and J 4 bases, with 11 bases left between them. CDR3 DNA sequence: TGTGCCAGCTCACCAGGGGGCCTCGTCACTGAAGCTTTCTTT. This encodes CASSPGGLVTEAFF.

This clone was seen once. The genes are TRBV4-2 and TRBJ1-3; the D gene is possibly TRBD1 (6 bases). CDR3 length: 16 amino acids. The V and J ends lost 8 bases and 1 base respectively, with 18 bases between them. Germline V gene lookup returns CDR1 LGHNA and CDR2 YNFKEQ. This chain's CDR3 is CASGPPTGQSGNTIYF. The CDR3 region has the DNA TGTGCCAGCGGTCCTCCAACAGGGCAATCTGGAAACACCATATATTTT.

V is TRBV3-1 (or the pseudogene TRBV3-2) and J is TRBJ1-5; the D gene is possibly TRBD1 (5 bases). Trimming cost V 0 bases and J 11 bases, with 8 bases left between them. CDR1 and CDR2 (germline): LGHDT, YNNKEL (reference sequence). CDR3 length: 12 amino acids. The CDR3 nucleotides read TGTGCCAGCAGCCAAGATCAAGGGGCCCAGCATTTT. This translates into CASSQDQGAQHF.

The chain employs TRBV5-1 and TRBJ2-3, with 8 bases aligning to TRBD2. The CDR3 contains 15 residues. Trimming took 5 bases from V and 4 from J; bases not matched to a gene: 9. Germline V gene sequence: CDR1 SGHRS, CDR2 YFSETQ. DNA of the CDR3: TGCGCCAGCAGGCTGGGACTAGGTGGGTCAGATACGCAGTATTTT. Translated: CASRLGLGGSDTQYF. The complete variable domain, with remaining parts taken from reference TRBV5-1 and TRBJ2-3, reads KAGVTQTPRYLIKTRGQQVTLSCSPISGHRSVSWYQQTPGQGLQFLFEYFSETQRNKGNFPGRFSGRQFSNSRSEMNVSTLELGDSALYLCASRLGLGGSDTQYFGPGTRLTVL.

This chain joins TRBV5-5 and TRBJ2-5; no firm D call. CDR1 is SGHKS and CDR2 is YYEKEE in the germline V gene (reference sequence). Trimming cost V 1 base and J 2 bases, with 15 bases left between them. The CDR3 sequence is 16 residues long. CDR3 loop: CASSLNEVGNQETQYF. As DNA, the CDR3 is TGTGCCAGCAGCTTGAACGAGGTGGGAAATCAAGAGACCCAGTACTTC.

The chain joins TRBV11-3 to TRBJ1-1; a possible D gene is TRBD1 (6 bases). Trimming took 1 base from V and 3 from J, leaving 12 bases between them. CDR3 size: 15 residues. Germline-derived CDR1 and CDR2 are SGHNT and YENEEA. The CDR3 region has the DNA TGTGCCAGCAGCTTAGTACTGGGGGCGGACACTGAAGCTTTCTTT. Translating gives CASSLVLGADTEAFF.

This sequence joins TRBV7-3 and TRBJ1-1; a possible D gene is TRBD1 (5 bases). Germline lookup yields CDR1 SGHTA and CDR2 FQGTGA. V was cut by 5 bases and J by 8 bases, with 15 bases left in between. This CDR3 has 13 amino acids. The CDR3, as DNA: TGTGCCAGCAGCCGCCGGGGAGGGGCGGAAGCTTTCTTT. As protein: CASSRRGGAEAFF.

V usage is TRBV11-2 and J usage is TRBJ1-1; unclear D gene. This CDR3 is 14 amino acids long. Trimming took 5 bases from V and 5 from J, leaving 15 bases between them. Germline V gene data show CDR1 as SGHAT and CDR2 as FQNNGV. DNA of the CDR3: TGTGCCAGCAGCCCGAGGGCGTCAGCGACTGAAGCTTTCTTT. Translating gives CASSPRASATEAFF. The whole variable domain, remainder taken from reference TRBV11-2 and TRBJ1-1, is EAGVAQSPRYKIIEKRQSVAFWCNPISGHATLYWYQQILGQGPKLLIQFQNNGVVDDSQLPKDRFSAERLKGVDSTLKIQPAKLEDSAVYLCASSPRASATEAFFGQGTRLTVV.